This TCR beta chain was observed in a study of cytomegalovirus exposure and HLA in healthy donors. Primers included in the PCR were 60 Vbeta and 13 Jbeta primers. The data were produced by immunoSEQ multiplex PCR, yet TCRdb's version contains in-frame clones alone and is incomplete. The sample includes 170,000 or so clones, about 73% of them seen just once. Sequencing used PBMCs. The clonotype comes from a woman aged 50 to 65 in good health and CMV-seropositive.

The CDR3 DNA follows: TGCGCCAGCAGCCTCCAGGGACAGGGGCGATCCGGAAACACCATATATTTT. Its translation: CASSLQGQGRSGNTIYF. V is TRBV5-1 and J is TRBJ1-3; 10 nucleotides match TRBD1. This CDR3 has 17 residues. After removal of 4 bases from V and 4 bases from J, the junction contained 11 bases not matched to a gene. From germline, CDR1 is SGHRS and CDR2 YFSETQ.